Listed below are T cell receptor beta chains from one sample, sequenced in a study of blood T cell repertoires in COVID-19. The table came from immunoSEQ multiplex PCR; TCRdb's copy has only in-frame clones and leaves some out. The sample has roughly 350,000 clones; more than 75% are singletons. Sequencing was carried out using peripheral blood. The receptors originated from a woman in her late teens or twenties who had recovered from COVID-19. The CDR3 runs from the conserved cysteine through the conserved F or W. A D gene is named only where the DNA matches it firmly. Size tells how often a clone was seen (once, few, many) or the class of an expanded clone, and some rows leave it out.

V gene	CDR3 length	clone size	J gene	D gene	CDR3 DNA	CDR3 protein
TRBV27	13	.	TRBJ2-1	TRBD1	TGTGCCAGCAGCTACGGGACAGGCAATGAGCAGTTCTTC	CASSYGTGNEQFF
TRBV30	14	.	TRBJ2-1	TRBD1	TGTGCCTGGAGTGAGGGACAGGAATACAATGAGCAGTTCTTC	CAWSEGQEYNEQFF
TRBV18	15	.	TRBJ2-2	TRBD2	TGTGCCAGCTCACCGAGCGGGAGTGGCACCGGGGAGCTGTTTTTT	CASSPSGSGTGELFF
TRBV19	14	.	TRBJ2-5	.	TGTGCCAGTAGTACCTGGGGGGTCGGGGAGACCCAGTACTTC	CASSTWGVGETQYF
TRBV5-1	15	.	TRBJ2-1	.	TGCGCCAGCAGCTTTGGGCTCGGACAGTTCAATGAGCAGTTCTTC	CASSFGLGQFNEQFF
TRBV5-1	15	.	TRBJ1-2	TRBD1	TGCGCCAGCAGCTCGCCCGGGACAGTCAACTATGGCTACACCTTC	CASSSPGTVNYGYTF
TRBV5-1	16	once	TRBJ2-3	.	TGCGCCAGCAGCCTTATTTCGGGGTCTAGCACAGATACGCAGTATTTT	CASSLISGSSTDTQYF
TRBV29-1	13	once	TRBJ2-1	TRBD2	TGCAGCGTTGAAAGCCCCCCTAGCGGGACCTCGTTCTTC	CSVESPPSGTSFF
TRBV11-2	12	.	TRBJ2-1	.	TGTGCCAGCAGCCAGGTTGTGGATGAGCAGTTCTTC	CASSQVVDEQFF
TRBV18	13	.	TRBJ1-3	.	TGTGCCAGCTCAGTCCAATCTGGAAACACCATATATTTT	CASSVQSGNTIYF
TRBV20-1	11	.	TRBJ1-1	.	TGCAGTGCCACCTCCACCTCCGGGGCTTTCTTT	CSATSTSGAFF
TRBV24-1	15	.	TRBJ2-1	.	TGTGCCACCAGTAAATCAGGGGCAGGAGGTCGGGAGCAGTTCTTC	CATSKSGAGGREQFF
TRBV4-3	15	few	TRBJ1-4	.	TGCGCCAGCAGCCAATCACACGCAACTAATGAAAAACTGTTTTTT	CASSQSHATNEKLFF
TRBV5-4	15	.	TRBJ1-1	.	TGTGCCAGCAGCTTGGAATTGCACAGTCTCACTGAAGCTTTCTTT	CASSLELHSLTEAFF
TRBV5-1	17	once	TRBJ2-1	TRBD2	TGCGCCAGCAGCTTGGAGGCTGGGCTAGCGGGAGTAGTTGAGCAGTTCTTC	CASSLEAGLAGVVEQFF
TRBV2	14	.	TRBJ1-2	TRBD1	TGTGCCAGCAGTGGGACAGGGGTTGTGGGTGGCTACACCTTC	CASSGTGVVGGYTF
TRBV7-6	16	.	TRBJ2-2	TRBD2	TGTGCCAGCAGCACGCGACTAGCGGGGAACACCGGGGAGCTGTTTTTT	CASSTRLAGNTGELFF
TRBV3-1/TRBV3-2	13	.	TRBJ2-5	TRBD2	TGTGCCAGCAGCCGGCGGGGGCAAGAGACCCAGTACTTC	CASSRRGQETQYF
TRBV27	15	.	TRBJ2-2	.	TGTGCCAGCAGTGGACAGGGAGGGATAACCGGGGAGCTGTTTTTT	CASSGQGGITGELFF
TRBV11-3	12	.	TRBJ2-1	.	TGTGCCAGCAGCTTGGACAACAATGAGCAGTTCTTC	CASSLDNNEQFF